This entry lists 27 T cell receptor beta chains sequenced from one sample in a study of regulatory T cells in long-lasting Graves disease (dated by TCRdb to about 2021). The library was obtained by multiplex PCR. Reads for this sample came from an Illumina HiSeq 4000. iRepertoire HTBI primers and Arm-PCR amplification of CDR3 regions were used to construct TCR beta libraries. The public reads were reprocessed in TCRdb via fastp at Q25 and MiXCR, keeping in-frame beta chains. Rows with a matching CDR3 protein are joined into one entry that keeps the most common DNA and genes. The sample table shows around 340,000 distinct CDR3 sequences, and about 20% are seen once. The top ten constitute roughly 27% of the sample. The sample's time point label is to be understood as: persistent/refractory GD, antithyroid drugs over 5 years with positive TRAb. For both TCR sequencing and RNA sequencing, RNA was extracted from PBMCs in TRIzol.

The source was peripheral blood mononuclear cells (PBMCs), collected when the disease was refractory, from a patient treated with antithyroid drugs. These receptors came from a female donor with Graves disease.

The rearrangement uses TRBV2 and TRBJ2-5; possible D gene TRBD1, 6 bases. With 6 bases removed from V and 5 bases from J, the gap between germline ends came to 16 bases. Germline V gene data show CDR1 as SNHLY and CDR2 as FYNNEI. The CDR3 covers 14 residues. The CDR3 loop reads CASSLVQGIETQYF. The CDR3 DNA reads as TGTGCCAGCAGCTTGGTCCAGGGGATCGAGACCCAGTACTTC.

This clonotype was recorded many times. The chain's CDR3 is CASSPLRGGGTEAFF. Written as DNA, the CDR3 is TGTGCCAGCAGTCCCCTGCGAGGTGGAGGCACTGAAGCTTTCTTT. The rearrangement links TRBV28 to TRBJ1-1; D not resolved. Trimming removed 5 bases at V and 4 bases at J, with 17 bases between. This CDR3 spans 15 amino acids. The germline V gene has CDR1 MDHEN and CDR2 SYDVKM. Supplemented by reference TRBV28 and TRBJ1-1, the full variable domain reads DVKVTQSSRYLVKRTGEKVFLECVQDMDHENMFWYRQDPGLGLRLIYFSYDVKMKEKGDIPEGYSVSREKKERFSLILESASTNQTSMYLCASSPLRGGGTEAFFGQGTRLTVV.

This clonotype was detected ten times or more. The chain has TRBV20-1 and TRBJ1-2; 10 bases agree with TRBD1. The germline V gene encodes CDR1 DFQATT and CDR2 SNEGSKA (reference sequence). Losses at the gene ends were 7 bases for V and 5 bases for J; bases not matched to a gene: 7. This CDR3 comprises 13 residues. CDR3 bases: TGCAGTGGTCGGGACAGGGGTTCATATGGCTACACCTTC. Protein product: CSGRDRGSYGYTF.

The table lists this clonotype with many counts. The gene calls are TRBV2 and TRBJ1-5; D is possibly TRBD1 (6 bases). Trimming cost V 8 bases and J 1 base, with 21 bases left between them. The CDR3 spans 17 residues. The germline V gene has CDR1 SNHLY and CDR2 FYNNEI. CDR3 region: CASGLAVGGASNQPQHF. DNA of the CDR3: TGTGCCAGCGGCCTCGCCGTCGGGGGCGCGAGCAATCAGCCCCAGCATTTT.

The sample holds many counts of this clonotype. The genes are TRBV12-3 or TRBV12-4 and TRBJ1-1; 7 bases fit TRBD1. V lost 4 bases, J lost 1 base, and 3 bases stayed unmatched. CDR3 length equals 14 residues. The CDR3 bases are TGTGCCAGCAGTTACGGACAGGCGAACACTGAAGCTTTCTTT. Its translation: CASSYGQANTEAFF.

This clonotype was seen repeatedly, ten times or more. The chain uses TRBV29-1 and TRBJ2-5; D gene uncertain. The CDR3 sequence is 11 residues long. V gave up 7 bases and J gave up 4 bases, with 10 bases separating them. CDR1 SQVTM and CDR2 ANQGSEA come from the germline V gene. CDR3 in amino acids: CSAEPGETQYF. For the CDR3, the DNA is TGCAGCGCAGAACCTGGAGAGACCCAGTACTTC.

This clonotype was seen ten or more times. This sequence joins TRBV10-1 and TRBJ2-7, with 11 positions matching TRBD2. The CDR3 consists of 17 residues. The V segment lost 0 bases and the J segment 2 bases; nucleotides outside the gene matches: 6. Germline V gene lookup returns CDR1 WNHNN and CDR2 SYGVQD (reference sequence). DNA for the CDR3: TGCGCCAGCAGTGAGTCGGAGAGTAGCGGGAGGGCCTACGAGCAGTACTTC. This gives the protein CASSESESSGRAYEQYF.

This clonotype was counted a few times. The chain links TRBV3-2 to TRBJ1-5. TRBV3-2 constitutes a pseudogene. There are 13 residues in the CDR3. CDR3 loop: CASSHPGNQPQHF. The CDR3 DNA follows: TGTGCCAGCAGCCACCCAGGCAATCAGCCCCAGCATTTT.

This clonotype was picked up a small number of times. The chain is built from TRBV7-2 and TRBJ2-7; D is perhaps TRBD1 (5 bases). V lost 7 bases and J 0 bases, leaving 19 bases between the germline ends. This CDR3 contains 16 residues. From germline, CDR1 is SGHTA and CDR2 FQGNSA. CDR3 amino acids: CASKGLGIRGSYEQYF. DNA for the CDR3: TGTGCCAGCAAGGGGTTAGGAATACGCGGCTCCTACGAGCAGTACTTC.

In this sample, this clonotype turned up once. This chain uses TRBV6-2 or TRBV6-3 with TRBJ1-3, with 7 bases fitting TRBD1. CDR3 length equals 15 residues. Germline V gives CDR1 MNHEY, CDR2 SVGEGT. The V segment lost 5 bases and the J segment 2 bases; nucleotides outside the gene matches: 6. The CDR3 nucleotides are TGTGCCAGCAGTGAATCGACAGGGACTGGAAACACCATATATTTT. It translates to CASSESTGTGNTIYF.

The chain uses TRBV12-3 or TRBV12-4 and TRBJ2-1; 7 nucleotides line up with TRBD1. The CDR3 has 17 residues. J was trimmed by 0 bases and V by 5 bases; bases with no gene match: 10. The DNA of the CDR3 is TGTGCCAGCAGTCCGGACAGGTCCTTGAGCTCCTACAATGAGCAGTTCTTC. Translating it yields CASSPDRSLSSYNEQFF.

This chain uses TRBV6-1 with TRBJ2-7; perhaps TRBD1 as D (6 bases). The V end was cut by 6 bases, the J end by 3 bases, with 12 bases between. The CDR3 contains 13 residues. CDR1 is MNHNS, CDR2 SASEGT, per germline. CDR3 coding DNA: TGTGCCAGCAGCCGCCGGGACATCTACGAGCAGTACTTC. It translates to CASSRRDIYEQYF.

Many counts were recorded for this clonotype. This chain links TRBV6-5 with TRBJ1-4; D perhaps matches TRBD1 (6 bases). The V gene's germline CDR1 is MNHEY and CDR2 SVGAGI. With 3 bases removed from V and 8 bases from J, the gap between germline ends came to 16 bases. The CDR3 loop spans 15 amino acids. CDR3 region: CASSYSQGIGEKLFF. In DNA form, the CDR3 reads TGTGCCAGCAGTTATTCTCAGGGGATAGGGGAAAAACTGTTTTTT.

The chain combines TRBV19 with TRBJ1-5; 8 bases line up with TRBD1. The CDR3 has 15 residues. V was clipped by 7 bases and J by 3 bases; unmatched bases: 8. Germline CDR1 LNHDA, CDR2 SQIVND (reference sequence). CDR3 region: CASTEDRADNQPQHF. In DNA, the CDR3 is TGTGCCAGTACGGAGGACAGGGCTGACAATCAGCCCCAGCATTTT.

The sample holds many counts of this clonotype. This chain uses TRBV10-3 with TRBJ2-5; possibly TRBD2 for D (5 bases). CDR1 and CDR2 from the germline V gene are ENHRY and SYGVKD. Trimming took off 10 bases at V and 1 base at J, with 16 bases between the two ends. The CDR3 sequence is 14 residues long. The CDR3 coding sequence is TGTGCCACCGACCCGGGGAACCTCCAAGAGACCCAGTACTTC. It is translated as CATDPGNLQETQYF.

This rearrangement joins TRBV24-1 to TRBJ1-1; D call uncertain. This CDR3 has 13 amino acids. V was pared by 5 bases and J by 11 bases, with 17 bases between. CDR1 KGHDR and CDR2 SFDVKD come from the germline V gene. DNA of the CDR3: TGTGCCACCAGTGGCCAGAGACGGGAAGGGGCTTTCTTT. As protein: CATSGQRREGAFF.

The chain carries TRBV19 and TRBJ1-1; D perhaps matches TRBD1 (5 bases). V was pared by 4 bases and J by 0 bases, with 15 bases between. The CDR3 consists of 16 residues. Per germline, CDR1 LNHDA and CDR2 SQIVND (reference sequence). The CDR3 bases are TGTGCCAGTAGTAATGGGGCGCCTTCCGTGAACACTGAAGCTTTCTTT. It specifies CASSNGAPSVNTEAFF.

At least ten counts were recorded for this clonotype. The chain links TRBV28 to TRBJ2-7; TRBD2 aligns across 12 bases. The trim removed 6 bases at V and 5 bases at J, leaving 8 bases unmatched. The CDR3 consists of 15 residues. CDR1 and CDR2 (germline): MDHEN, SYDVKM. The CDR3 spells CASSNRLAGAHEQYF. The CDR3 coding sequence is TGTGCCAGCAGCAACAGACTAGCGGGAGCCCACGAGCAGTACTTC.

In its sample, this clonotype was seen a few times. The gene calls are TRBV7-8 and TRBJ2-3, with 16 nucleotides matching TRBD2. Germline-derived CDR1 and CDR2 are SGHVS and FQNEAQ. This CDR3 is 18 amino acids long. With 0 bases clipped from V and 6 bases from J, the junction kept 6 bases outside the gene matches. CDR3 protein: CASSLAGTSGGVSDTQYF. The CDR3 coding sequence is TGTGCCAGCAGCTTAGCGGGGACTAGCGGGGGGGTTTCGGATACGCAGTATTTT.

Note on this clonotype: One end of the junction is discordant with germline, which a read error may explain. This chain connects TRBV7-6 to TRBJ1-5; TRBD1 is a possible D gene (6 bases). This CDR3 contains 14 residues. CDR1 is SGHVS and CDR2 is FNYEAQ in the germline V gene. The CDR3 protein is CVSSGGLGNQPQHF. CDR3 sequence (DNA): TGTGTCAGCAGCGGGGGGCTGGGCAATCAGCCCCAGCATTTT.

This clonotype was counted many times. The chain uses TRBV6-5 and TRBJ1-1; maybe TRBD1 (6 bases). The CDR3 runs to 14 residues. CDR1 and CDR2 from the germline V gene are MNHEY and SVGAGI. Trimming shortened V by 4 bases and J by 1 base, and 10 bases separated the two germline ends. The chain's CDR3 is CASSSKGGNTEAFF. As DNA, the CDR3 is TGTGCCAGCAGTTCAAAGGGGGGGAACACTGAAGCTTTCTTT.

This chain joins TRBV18 and TRBJ2-7, with a possible D match to TRBD2 (6 bases). Germline CDR1 and CDR2: KGHSH and LQKENI. CDR3 length: 14 amino acids. V was clipped by 3 bases and J by 4 bases, with 13 bases between them. The CDR3 region is CASSPQASGYEQYF. The CDR3 nucleotides are TGTGCCAGCTCACCCCAGGCCAGCGGGTACGAGCAGTACTTC.

This clonotype has more than one count but fewer than ten. The chain couples TRBV19 to TRBJ2-7, with D maybe TRBD2 (5 bases). Trimming stripped 4 bases from V and 1 base from J, with 11 bases between. The CDR3 loop spans 14 amino acids. CDR1 and CDR2 (germline): LNHDA, SQIVND (reference sequence). CDR3 in amino acids: CASSKTVASYEQYF. The CDR3 bases are TGTGCCAGTAGTAAGACCGTAGCGTCCTACGAGCAGTACTTC.

Concerning this clonotype itself: Being one base from a much bigger clone, this may be a read error. V is TRBV6-1 and J is TRBJ2-7; no definite D call. The CDR3 sequence is 14 residues long. Trimming pared 10 bases from V and 6 bases from J, leaving 22 bases between. Per germline, CDR1 MNHNS and CDR2 SASEGT. The CDR3 bases are TGTGCCACCATTGAACCAGAGACCCCTGCCGAGCAGTACTTC. Amino acid sequence: CATIEPETPAEQYF.

This clonotype has only a few counts. A junction end diverges from the germline sequence, so it may reflect a read error. The chain joins TRBV19 to TRBJ2-5; D possibly uses TRBD1 or TRBD2 (6 bases each). CDR3 length equals 16 residues. Germline CDR1 LNHDA, CDR2 SQIVND (reference sequence). The DNA for the CDR3 is TGTGCCATTAGTATAGCGATCCCGGGGGCCCAAGAGACCCAGTACTTC. Translating it yields CAISIAIPGAQETQYF.

This clonotype showed up many times. The rearrangement joins TRBV4-3 to TRBJ1-2, with D unclear. In germline, CDR1 is LGHNA, CDR2 YSLEER. Trimming removed 2 bases from V and 4 bases from J, with 11 bases in between. The CDR3 loop spans 14 amino acids. The CDR3 loop reads CASSQYTDGYGYTF. In DNA form, the CDR3 reads TGCGCCAGCAGCCAATATACGGACGGCTATGGCTACACCTTC.

Ten or more counts support this clonotype. This sequence joins TRBV28 and TRBJ2-5; D ambiguous. The germline V gene encodes CDR1 MDHEN and CDR2 SYDVKM. The CDR3 is 14 residues long. V was pared by 3 bases and J by 0 bases, with 8 bases between. This chain's CDR3 is CASSFAAYQETQYF. The CDR3, as DNA: TGTGCCAGCAGTTTCGCGGCTTACCAAGAGACCCAGTACTTC.